Below are 17 T cell receptor beta chains sequenced from a single sample in a study of blood T cell repertoires in COVID-19. Using immunoSEQ multiplex PCR, the repertoire was profiled, and TCRdb retains in-frame clones only, with some absent. The top ten hold 9.5% to 13% of the sample, which has about 100,000 clones, roughly 85% seen once. Sample: peripheral blood. The receptors originated from a woman between 65 and 79 years old with acute or convalescent COVID-19.

The chain recombines TRBV5-1 with TRBJ2-3; 10 nucleotides align to TRBD2. Germline loops: CDR1 SGHRS, CDR2 YFSETQ. V was pared by 1 base and J by 6 bases, with 11 bases of the junction left unmatched. This CDR3 has 17 residues. CDR3 in DNA: TGCGCCAGCAGCTTGAGCCCCAGCGGGGGGGCCTCGGATACGCAGTATTTT. Its protein is CASSLSPSGGASDTQYF.

J is TRBJ2-6 and V is TRBV5-1; D may be TRBD1 (6 bases). V was cut by 0 bases and J by 2 bases, with 15 bases left in between. This CDR3 is built from 18 residues. CDR1 SGHRS and CDR2 YFSETQ come from the germline V gene. The CDR3 region has the DNA TGCGCCAGCAGCTTGGCCCTTGTGCAGGGGACTGGGGCCAACGTCCTGACTTTC. Protein product: CASSLALVQGTGANVLTF.

The gene calls are TRBV5-8 and TRBJ2-7, with 10 bases identical to TRBD1. The CDR3 spans 15 residues. Germline V gene data show CDR1 as SGHTS and CDR2 as YDEGEE. Germline trimming cut 4 bases from V and 4 bases from J; bases unmatched to any gene: 8. The CDR3 DNA follows: TGTGCCAGCAGCCCTACCGGGACAGGGGTTTACGAGCAGTACTTC. The encoded protein is CASSPTGTGVYEQYF. The entire variable domain, with the rest obtained from reference TRBV5-8 and TRBJ2-7, is as follows: EAGVTQSPTHLIKTRGQQATLRCSPISGHTSVYWYQQALGLGLQFLLWYDEGEERNRGNFPPRFSGRQFPNYSSELNVNALELEDSALYLCASSPTGTGVYEQYFGPGTRLTVT.

The chain uses TRBV5-4 and TRBJ2-7; 12 nucleotides line up with TRBD2. Germline trimming cut 0 bases from V and 4 bases from J; bases unmatched to any gene: 5. Germline CDR1 SGHNT, CDR2 YYREEE (reference sequence). This CDR3 region has 16 residues. The CDR3 reads CASSLGAGTSGYEQYF. For the CDR3, the DNA is TGTGCCAGCAGCTTGGGGGCCGGGACTAGCGGGTACGAGCAGTACTTC.

The chain links TRBV29-1 to TRBJ1-3; D might be TRBD1 (6 bases). Trimming removed 2 bases at V and 1 base at J, with 6 bases between. This CDR3 region has 13 residues. CDR1 SQVTM and CDR2 ANQGSEA come from the germline V gene. CDR3 loop: CSVETGSGNTIYF. CDR3 coding DNA: TGCAGCGTTGAAACAGGGTCTGGAAACACCATATATTTT.

The chain links TRBV19 to TRBJ1-5, with 7 bases lining up with TRBD1. Per the germline V gene, CDR1 is LNHDA and CDR2 is SQIVND (reference sequence). V dropped 4 bases and J dropped 9; count of bases not matched to a gene: 6. CDR3 length: 13 residues. CDR3 loop: CASSTTGDGPQHF. CDR3 DNA: TGTGCCAGTAGTACCACAGGGGATGGGCCCCAGCATTTT.

V is TRBV14 and J is TRBJ1-3; D is undetermined. This CDR3 has 14 amino acids. Trimming left V 0 bases short and J 7 bases short, with 10 bases between. Per germline, CDR1 SGHDN and CDR2 FVKESK. CDR3 amino acids: CASSQDLVQNTIYF. The CDR3 coding sequence is TGTGCCAGCAGCCAAGACTTGGTGCAGAACACCATATATTTT. Based on the CDR3 plus reference TRBV14 and TRBJ1-3, the full variable domain is EAGVTQFPSHSVIEKGQTVTLRCDPISGHDNLYWYRRVMGKEIKFLLHFVKESKQDESGMPNNRFLAERTGGTYSTLKVQPAELEDSGVYFCASSQDLVQNTIYFGEGSWLTVV.

The gene calls are TRBV3-1 (or the pseudogene TRBV3-2) and TRBJ1-2; D not certain. Deletions cut 1 base from V and 4 bases from J, with 13 bases between. The CDR3 runs 15 residues. Germline assignment: CDR1 LGHDT and CDR2 YNNKEL (reference sequence). The CDR3 DNA reads as TGTGCCAGCAGCCAAGGTCTGCAGATTCCCTATGGCTACACCTTC. It specifies CASSQGLQIPYGYTF.

The rearrangement links TRBV5-5 to TRBJ1-5; possibly TRBD1 for D (6 bases). V lost 1 base and J lost 5, with 7 bases in between. This CDR3 region has 13 residues. Per the germline V gene, CDR1 is SGHKS and CDR2 is YYEKEE (reference sequence). Written as DNA, the CDR3 is TGTGCCAGCAGCTTGAGACAGGATCAGCCCCAGCATTTT. This gives the protein CASSLRQDQPQHF.

The V call is TRBV15, the J call TRBJ1-1; weak D call: TRBD1 (5 bases). CDR1 and CDR2 (germline): LNHNV, YYDKDF (reference sequence). V gave up 7 bases and J gave up 1 base, with 10 bases separating them. This CDR3 comprises 13 residues. CDR3 in DNA: TGTGCCACCATGGAGGGGCCGAACACTGAAGCTTTCTTT. This codes for CATMEGPNTEAFF.

This rearrangement joins TRBV28 to TRBJ1-2; TRBD1 agrees at 7 bases. V trimming: 6 bases; J trimming: 3 bases; junction bases outside the gene matches: 4. This CDR3 comprises 13 residues. CDR1 is MDHEN and CDR2 is SYDVKM in the germline V gene. The CDR3 reads CASRRDSYYGYTF. CDR3 DNA sequence: TGTGCCAGCAGACGGGACAGTTACTATGGCTACACCTTC.

The genes are TRBV9 and TRBJ2-1; D unclear. Germline loops: CDR1 SGDLS, CDR2 YYNGEE. The CDR3 has 17 residues. With 3 bases removed from V and 5 bases from J, the gap between germline ends came to 21 bases. The CDR3 loop is CASSAGRSVSHNNEQFF. The CDR3 DNA reads TGTGCCAGCAGCGCCGGTCGGAGCGTCTCACACAACAATGAGCAGTTCTTC.

The chain has TRBV5-8 and TRBJ2-3; TRBD1 matches 10 bases. Germline CDR1 reads SGHTS; CDR2 reads YDEGEE. The CDR3 spans 16 residues. J lost 0 bases, V lost 4 bases, and 5 bases had no gene match. The CDR3 nucleotides read TGTGCCAGCAGCCCGGGGACAGGGGTTAGCACAGATACGCAGTATTTT. This codes for CASSPGTGVSTDTQYF.

This clone was seen a handful of times. The CDR3 loop reads CASSVRERYGYTF. The CDR3 DNA reads as TGTGCCAGCAGCGTAAGGGAGCGGTATGGCTACACCTTC. The chain combines TRBV9 with TRBJ1-2; D gene ambiguous. The V end lost 1 base, the J end lost 5 bases, and 9 bases lay between the germline ends. The CDR3 is 13 amino acids. Germline V CDR1 and CDR2: SGDLS, YYNGEE.

The genes are TRBV10-3 and TRBJ1-3, with D possibly TRBD1 on 6 matching bases. The length of the CDR3 is 18 residues. Trimming shortened V by 10 bases and J by 0 bases, and 25 bases separated the two germline ends. CDR1 is ENHRY, CDR2 SYGVKD, per germline. DNA for the CDR3: TGTGCCACCCAAGGTGCTTGGTTAGGGGACAACTCTGGAAACACCATATATTTT. Translation: CATQGAWLGDNSGNTIYF.

This clone was detected only a few times. The genes are TRBV2 and TRBJ1-5; 8 nucleotides match TRBD1. V trimming: 2 bases; J trimming: 9 bases; junction bases outside the gene matches: 6. The CDR3 covers 14 residues. CDR1 and CDR2 from the germline V gene are SNHLY and FYNNEI. In DNA, the CDR3 is TGTGCCAGCAGTGAACAGGGGGCTGTTGGGCCCCAGCATTTT. As protein: CASSEQGAVGPQHF.

This clone has only a few counts. This chain uses TRBV18 with TRBJ1-3; D uncertain. Trimming cost V 2 bases and J 0 bases, with 14 bases left between them. The CDR3 length is 17 residues. Germline V lookup: CDR1 KGHSH, CDR2 LQKENI. For the CDR3, the DNA is TGTGCCAGCTCACCAGAGTTGGAACAGAGCTCTGGAAACACCATATATTTT. The encoded protein is CASSPELEQSSGNTIYF.